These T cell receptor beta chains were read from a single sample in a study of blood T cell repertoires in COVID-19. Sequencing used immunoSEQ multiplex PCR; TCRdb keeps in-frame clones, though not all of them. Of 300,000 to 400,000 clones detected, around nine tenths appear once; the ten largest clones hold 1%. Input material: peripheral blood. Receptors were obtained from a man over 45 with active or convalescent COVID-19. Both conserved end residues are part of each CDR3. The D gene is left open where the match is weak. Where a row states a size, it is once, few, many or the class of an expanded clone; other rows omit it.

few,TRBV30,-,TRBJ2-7,CACLSRGNRLVRAYEQYF,TGTGCCTGTCTTAGCAGAGGGAATAGACTAGTTAGAGCCTACGAGCAGTACTTC
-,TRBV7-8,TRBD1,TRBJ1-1,CASSQEGTGAFF,TGTGCCAGCAGCCAAGAGGGGACAGGAGCTTTCTTT
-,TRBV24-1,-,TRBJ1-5,CATSEGSGASNQPQHF,TGTGCCACCAGTGAGGGGTCAGGGGCTAGCAATCAGCCCCAGCATTTT
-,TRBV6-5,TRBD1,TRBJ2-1,CASSYRDRAYNEQFF,TGTGCCAGCAGTTACCGGGACAGGGCCTACAATGAGCAGTTCTTC
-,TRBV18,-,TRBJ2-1,CASSALQGYNEQFF,TGTGCCAGCTCGGCCCTACAGGGCTACAATGAGCAGTTCTTC
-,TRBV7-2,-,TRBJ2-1,CASSLGGALNEQFF,TGTGCCAGCAGCTTAGGGGGCGCCCTGAATGAGCAGTTCTTC
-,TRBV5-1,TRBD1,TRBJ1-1,CASSSGQEGTEAFF,TGCGCCAGCAGCTCGGGACAGGAGGGCACTGAAGCTTTCTTT
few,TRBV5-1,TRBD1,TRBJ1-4,CASSLRTGDNEKLFF,TGCGCCAGCAGCCTCCGGACAGGGGATAACGAAAAACTGTTTTTT
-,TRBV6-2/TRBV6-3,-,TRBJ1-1,CASSYDADRYTEAFF,TGTGCCAGCAGTTACGACGCCGACAGATATACTGAAGCTTTCTTT
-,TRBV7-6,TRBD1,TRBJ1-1,CASSLGRGRGRRNTEAFF,TGTGCCAGCAGCTTAGGGAGGGGCAGGGGGCGTAGGAACACTGAAGCTTTCTTT
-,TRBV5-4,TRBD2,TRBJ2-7,CASSLKLAVGRDEQYF,TGTGCCAGCAGCTTGAAACTAGCGGTTGGTCGCGACGAGCAGTACTTC
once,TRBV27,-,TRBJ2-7,CASSNRVRYEQYF,TGTGCCAGCAGTAACAGGGTACGGTACGAGCAGTACTTC
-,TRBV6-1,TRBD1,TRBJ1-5,CASSEMGQPNQPQHF,TGTGCCAGCAGTGAAATGGGACAGCCCAATCAGCCCCAGCATTTT
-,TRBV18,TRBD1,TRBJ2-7,CASSPIRDRGIYEQYF,TGTGCCAGCTCACCGATCCGGGACAGGGGGATCTACGAGCAGTACTTC
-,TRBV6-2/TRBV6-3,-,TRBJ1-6,CASSSQGGGSPLHF,TGTGCCAGCAGCTCACAGGGTGGGGGCTCACCCCTCCACTTT
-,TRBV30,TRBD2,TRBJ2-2,CAWSVGGAWELFF,TGTGCCTGGAGTGTCGGGGGGGCGTGGGAGCTGTTTTTT
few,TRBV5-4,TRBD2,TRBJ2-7,CASSLPSGNHEQYF,TGTGCCAGCAGCTTACCTAGCGGGAACCACGAGCAGTACTTC